This T cell receptor beta chain was observed in a study of a mutant IDH1 vaccine in newly diagnosed glioma. Turning to the study itself: Vaccination started 4-6 weeks after radiotherapy alone, or with temozolomide cycles. An approximately 62% male, approximately 38% female split and a mean age of roughly 44 years characterized treated patients. Earlier therapy was either radiotherapy, temozolomide, or both, and most got both.

Time point noted: week 23, last vaccination. It was 300 ug of mutant IDH1 20-mer peptide that made up each vaccine dose, given with topical imiquimod. Study results and limitations: Vaccination induced immune responses in 85% to 95% of patients.

Using immunoSEQ multiplex PCR, the repertoire was profiled, and TCRdb retains in-frame clones only, with some absent. The sample lists about 60,000 clones; 84% were seen once. In germline, CDR1 is MNHNY, CDR2 SVGAGI (reference sequence). The CDR3 has 16 amino acids. Unmatched junction bases numbered 3, after V lost 2 bases and J lost 3 bases. For this clone: Its antigen is not identified.

The sample in question was PBMCs, obtained from a glioma patient whose treatment included an IDH1 peptide vaccine. The TCR originated in a young man with glioma. The chain is built from TRBV6-6 and TRBJ1-5; 11 bases match TRBD1. The CDR3 sequence: CASSYRTGGNNQPQHF. For the CDR3, the DNA is TGTGCCAGCAGTTACCGGACAGGGGGCAACAATCAGCCCCAGCATTTT.